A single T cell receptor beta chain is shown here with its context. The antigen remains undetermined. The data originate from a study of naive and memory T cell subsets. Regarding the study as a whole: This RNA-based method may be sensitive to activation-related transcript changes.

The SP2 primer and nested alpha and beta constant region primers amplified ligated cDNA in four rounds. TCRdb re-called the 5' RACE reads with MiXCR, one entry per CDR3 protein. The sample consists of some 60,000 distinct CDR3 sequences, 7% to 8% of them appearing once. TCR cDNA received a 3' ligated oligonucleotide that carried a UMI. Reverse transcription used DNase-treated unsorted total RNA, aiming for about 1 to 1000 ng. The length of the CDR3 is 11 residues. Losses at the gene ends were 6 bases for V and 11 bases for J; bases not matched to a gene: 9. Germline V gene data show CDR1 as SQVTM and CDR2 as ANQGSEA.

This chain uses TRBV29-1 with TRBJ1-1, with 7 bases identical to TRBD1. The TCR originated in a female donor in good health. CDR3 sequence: CSVLTGSGAFF. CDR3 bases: TGCAGCGTCCTGACAGGGTCGGGGGCTTTCTTT.